A single sample gave rise to the 31 T cell receptor beta chains below, sequenced in a study of blood T cells in healthy people across ages. Together with a sample-barcoded 5' primer, a J-beta primer mix was included in a second PCR lasting about 6 to 11 cycles. One entry per CDR3 protein, called by TCRdb with MiXCR from the 5' RACE reads. The sample records about 1.4 million distinct CDR3 sequences, 55% to 75% being singletons. Sequencing input: blood. The receptors were sampled from a man between 18 and 35 years old in good health.

This clonotype has a handful of counts. The J gene is TRBJ2-7, the V gene TRBV20-1, with 7 bases fitting TRBD1. The V gene's germline CDR1 is DFQATT and CDR2 SNEGSKA (reference sequence). J lost 4 bases, V lost 0 bases, and 3 bases had no gene match. The CDR3 covers 13 residues. CDR3: CSARETGWYEQYF. The CDR3 DNA reads TGCAGTGCTAGAGAGACAGGGTGGTACGAGCAGTACTTC.

This clonotype occurred a few times. The chain joins TRBV4-3 to TRBJ2-7, with 10 bases that match TRBD1. Germline-derived CDR1 and CDR2 are LGHNA and YSLEER. Trimming took 4 bases from V and 5 from J; bases not matched to a gene: 8. The CDR3 loop spans 15 amino acids. In DNA, the CDR3 is TGCGCCAGCAGCCCTACCGACAGGGGGCTACACGAGCAGTACTTC. As protein: CASSPTDRGLHEQYF.

This chain links TRBV20-1 with TRBJ2-7, with 9 bases identical to TRBD2. Per the germline V gene, CDR1 is DFQATT and CDR2 is SNEGSKA (reference sequence). J was trimmed by 3 bases and V by 0 bases; bases with no gene match: 6. The CDR3 runs to 15 residues. CDR3 nucleotide sequence: TGCAGTGCTAGAGACCAGACTAGCGGAGGCTACGAGCAGTACTTC. Amino acid sequence: CSARDQTSGGYEQYF.

The chain employs TRBV11-1 and TRBJ2-7, with 8 nucleotides matching TRBD2. Germline loops: CDR1 SGHAT, CDR2 FQDESV (reference sequence). V shed 5 bases, J shed 4 bases, and the junction held 13 bases outside the gene matches. This CDR3 comprises 16 residues. Here the CDR3 reads CASSLSPSGSGYEQYF. The CDR3 DNA reads TGTGCCAGCAGCCTCTCCCCGAGCGGGAGTGGGTACGAGCAGTACTTC.

The chain couples TRBV11-1 to TRBJ1-1; D is perhaps TRBD1 (5 bases). Trimming left V 2 bases short and J 6 bases short, with 13 bases between. CDR3 size: 14 residues. CDR1 is SGHAT and CDR2 is FQDESV in the germline V gene (reference sequence). The CDR3 spells CASSLRRWGAEAFF. In DNA form, the CDR3 reads TGTGCCAGCAGCTTACGACGGTGGGGCGCTGAAGCTTTCTTT.

The chain combines TRBV4-2 with TRBJ2-1, with D unresolved. Germline V CDR1 and CDR2: LGHNA, YNFKEQ. V gave up 0 bases and J gave up 2 bases, with 11 bases separating them. The CDR3 is 16 residues long. The CDR3 DNA sequence: TGTGCCAGCAGCCAAGATGAGACTGAAGCCTACAATGAGCAGTTCTTC. It yields the protein CASSQDETEAYNEQFF.

This clonotype has only a few counts. The genes are TRBV20-1 and TRBJ2-7; maybe TRBD1 (5 bases). The CDR3 spans 11 residues. CDR1 and CDR2 (germline): DFQATT, SNEGSKA (reference sequence). V lost 4 bases, J lost 8 bases, and 12 bases lay in between. The CDR3 sequence: CSATPKGQQYF. The DNA for the CDR3 is TGCAGTGCTACCCCCAAGGGGCAGCAGTACTTC.

V is TRBV20-1 and J is TRBJ2-7, with a weak D call TRBD2 (6 bases). Trimming stripped 0 bases from V and 0 bases from J, with 6 bases between. CDR1 and CDR2 from the germline V gene are DFQATT and SNEGSKA (reference sequence). The CDR3 extends over 13 amino acids. The CDR3 DNA sequence: TGCAGTGCTAGAGAGGAGGGCTCCTACGAGCAGTACTTC. Its protein product is CSAREEGSYEQYF.

This clonotype was detected a few times. The CDR3 sequence: CSAREGDKYEETQYF. CDR3 DNA: TGCAGTGCTAGAGAGGGGGACAAATACGAAGAGACCCAGTACTTC. The chain joins TRBV20-1 to TRBJ2-5; D might be TRBD1 (6 bases). Germline V CDR1 and CDR2: DFQATT, SNEGSKA (reference sequence). V shed 0 bases and J shed 3 bases, with 14 bases lying between them. This CDR3 spans 15 amino acids.

In its sample, this clonotype was seen a few times. V is TRBV20-1 and J is TRBJ2-5, with D uncertain. V was clipped by 6 bases and J by 1 base, with 18 bases between them. This CDR3 has 15 residues. In germline, CDR1 is DFQATT, CDR2 SNEGSKA (reference sequence). CDR3 protein: CSAPDGVVGQETQYF. CDR3 nucleotides: TGCAGTGCGCCGGATGGAGTAGTCGGCCAAGAGACCCAGTACTTC.

This rearrangement joins TRBV10-3 to TRBJ1-2; D uncertain. Looked up from germline, CDR1 is ENHRY and CDR2 is SYGVKD. V lost 0 bases and J 3 bases, leaving 8 bases between the germline ends. The CDR3 has 14 amino acids. For the CDR3, the DNA is TGTGCCATCAGTGAGTCTAGATTCGACTATGGCTACACCTTC. This sequence encodes CAISESRFDYGYTF.

CDR3 residues: CASSGVAGVEQYF. The CDR3 nucleotides read TGTGCCAGCAGTGGAGTAGCGGGAGTCGAGCAGTACTTC. This chain connects TRBV27 to TRBJ2-7; 9 positions agree with TRBD2. CDR1 is MNHEY and CDR2 is SMNVEV in the germline V gene (reference sequence). The CDR3 consists of 13 residues. After removal of 5 bases from V and 6 bases from J, the junction contained 5 bases not matched to a gene.

The chain recombines TRBV5-1 with TRBJ1-1; D not certain. V was clipped by 3 bases and J by 3 bases, with 12 bases between them. The CDR3 is 14 amino acids. Germline CDR1 and CDR2: SGHRS and YFSETQ. Written as DNA, the CDR3 is TGCGCCAGCAGCTGCTGTCAGCAAGACACTGAAGCTTTCTTT. Protein: CASSCCQQDTEAFF.

This rearrangement joins TRBV2 to TRBJ2-7; D gene ambiguous. CDR1 is SNHLY and CDR2 is FYNNEI in the germline V gene. Trimming cost V 5 bases and J 5 bases, with 13 bases left between them. The CDR3 consists of 13 residues. This CDR3 reads CASSLWGPDEQYF. In DNA form, the CDR3 reads TGTGCCAGCAGTCTCTGGGGTCCCGACGAGCAGTACTTC.

The chain carries TRBV12-5 and TRBJ2-5; perhaps TRBD1 as D (6 bases). V shed 5 bases and J shed 5 bases, with 15 bases lying between them. The CDR3 sequence is 14 residues long. CDR1 LGHNT and CDR2 FRNRAP come from the germline V gene. In DNA form, the CDR3 reads TGTGCTAGTGGTCAGGACAGCCCGGTTGAGACCCAGTACTTC. Translation: CASGQDSPVETQYF.

Only a few counts were recorded for this clonotype. This chain joins TRBV24-1 and TRBJ2-3; perhaps TRBD2 as D (6 bases). This CDR3 has 17 residues. Germline values: CDR1 KGHDR, CDR2 SFDVKD. Trimming took off 3 bases at V and 6 bases at J, with 21 bases between the two ends. The CDR3 nucleotides read TGTGCCACCAGTGATGACGGACTACAGTCGTTTAGGGATACGCAGTATTTT. Translation: CATSDDGLQSFRDTQYF.

The V and J genes are TRBV20-1 and TRBJ1-2; D ambiguous. Looked up from germline, CDR1 is DFQATT and CDR2 is SNEGSKA (reference sequence). V dropped 0 bases and J dropped 6 bases, with 20 bases sitting between them. This CDR3 comprises 16 residues. The CDR3 loop reads CSARDPAGSPRDGYTF. For the CDR3, the DNA is TGCAGTGCTAGAGATCCGGCGGGCAGCCCACGGGATGGCTACACCTTC.

This clonotype appeared a single time. This chain connects TRBV6-2 or TRBV6-3 to TRBJ1-1; D is ambiguous. Germline V lookup: CDR1 MNHEY, CDR2 SVGEGT. The V and J ends lost 6 bases and 7 bases respectively, with 18 bases between them. The CDR3 sequence is 14 residues long. CDR3 in amino acids: CASSLPLSRGEAFF. The CDR3 coding sequence is TGTGCCAGCAGCCTACCTCTAAGCCGTGGTGAAGCTTTCTTT.

This clonotype was picked up a small number of times. The chain combines TRBV4-1 with TRBJ2-7; possibly TRBD1 or TRBD2 for D (5 bases each). The germline CDR1 and CDR2 sequences are MGHRA and YSYEKL. The CDR3 is 14 residues long. Trimming pared 6 bases from V and 7 bases from J, leaving 19 bases between. This chain's CDR3 is CASSGTAFLREQYF. The DNA of the CDR3 is TGCGCCAGCAGTGGGACCGCTTTTTTGCGGGAGCAGTACTTC.

As regards this clonotype: Possible read error: a much larger clone is one base away. V gene TRBV20-1 combines with J gene TRBJ2-7; 8 bases match TRBD1. The germline V gene has CDR1 DFQATT and CDR2 SNEGSKA (reference sequence). This CDR3 is 12 amino acids long. DNA of the CDR3: TGCAGTGCTGACGACAGGGGATACGGGCAGTACTTC. Its translation is CSADDRGYGQYF.

J is TRBJ2-7 and V is TRBV3-1; D is ambiguous. With 0 bases removed from V and 4 bases from J, the gap between germline ends came to 10 bases. Germline assignment: CDR1 LGHDT and CDR2 YNNKEL (reference sequence). The CDR3 has 14 residues. The CDR3 bases are TGTGCCAGCAGCCAAGACAAGACCGTGTACGAGCAGTACTTC. As protein: CASSQDKTVYEQYF.

For the CDR3, the DNA is TGTGCCAGCAGTGATATCGCGGTCTGGAAGGATACGCAGTATTTT. It is translated as CASSDIAVWKDTQYF. The chain combines TRBV2 with TRBJ2-3; D uncertain. The ends were cut back, 3 bases at V and 6 bases at J, with 16 bases in the middle. Germline CDR1 SNHLY, CDR2 FYNNEI. This CDR3 spans 15 amino acids. Drawing the rest from reference TRBV2 and TRBJ2-3, the complete variable domain is EPEVTQTPSHQVTQMGQEVILRCVPISNHLYFYWYRQILGQKVEFLVSFYNNEISEKSEIFDDQFSVERPDGSNFTLKIRSTKLEDSAMYFCASSDIAVWKDTQYFGPGTRLTVL.

The CDR3: CSAIRGEKLFF. In DNA form, the CDR3 reads TGCAGCGCAATACGAGGAGAAAAACTGTTTTTT. The chain couples TRBV29-1 to TRBJ1-4; D is unresolved. Trimming removed 7 bases from V and 8 bases from J, with 11 bases in between. This CDR3 is 11 amino acids long. Germline CDR1 reads SQVTM; CDR2 reads ANQGSEA.

The V gene is TRBV4-3, the J gene TRBJ2-7, with a possible D match to TRBD1 (6 bases). There are 18 residues in the CDR3. Trimming stripped 4 bases from V and 4 bases from J, with 26 bases between. Per the germline V gene, CDR1 is LGHNA and CDR2 is YSLEER. CDR3 protein: CASSPSPVWGPRPYEQYF. The CDR3 DNA sequence: TGCGCCAGCAGCCCCTCCCCCGTATGGGGGCCCAGGCCGTACGAGCAGTACTTC.

The chain recombines TRBV29-1 with TRBJ1-2; D remains unclear. There are 15 residues in the CDR3. Germline assignment: CDR1 SQVTM and CDR2 ANQGSEA. The V end lost 5 bases, the J end lost 2 bases, and 18 bases lay between the germline ends. As DNA, the CDR3 is TGCAGCGTTCCCGAGGGCTTCGACGGAAACTATGGCTACACCTTC. It translates to CSVPEGFDGNYGYTF.

J is TRBJ2-3 and V is TRBV13; no clear D. CDR1 and CDR2 (germline): PRHDT, FYEKMQ (reference sequence). The length of the CDR3 is 15 residues. With 4 bases removed from V and 1 base from J, the gap between germline ends came to 12 bases. The CDR3 nucleotides read TGTGCCAGCAGCTCGGCCCGTGACGGCACAGATACGCAGTATTTT. It specifies CASSSARDGTDTQYF.

The chain links TRBV6-6 to TRBJ1-5; tentatively, D is TRBD1 (6 bases). Germline loops: CDR1 MNHNY, CDR2 SVGAGI (reference sequence). The CDR3 has 14 amino acids. The germline V and J ends were trimmed by 8 bases and 3 bases, with 14 bases remaining between them. The CDR3 nucleotides are TGTGCCAGCGTACCGCAGGGGAACAATCAGCCCCAGCATTTT. Protein product: CASVPQGNNQPQHF.

The chain combines TRBV12-3 or TRBV12-4 with TRBJ2-7; 14 positions match TRBD2. CDR3 length: 17 residues. The V segment lost 0 bases and the J segment 3 bases; nucleotides outside the gene matches: 4. CDR3 coding DNA: TGTGCCAGCAGTTTAGCGAAGGGACTAGCGGGAGTCTACGAGCAGTACTTC. It yields the protein CASSLAKGLAGVYEQYF.

This clonotype has more than one count but fewer than ten. The chain links TRBV4-3 to TRBJ2-1; D is unclear. Germline V gene data show CDR1 as LGHNA and CDR2 as YSLEER. This CDR3 comprises 14 residues. The ends were cut back, 0 bases at V and 9 bases at J, with 12 bases in the middle. For the CDR3, the DNA is TGCGCCAGCAGCCAAGATTGGGGTTTTGGTGAGCAGTTCTTC. Residues: CASSQDWGFGEQFF.

CDR3 protein: CASSEIEGQGRGSPLHF. The CDR3 DNA reads as TGTGCCAGCAGTGAAATAGAGGGACAGGGCCGTGGTTCACCCCTCCACTTT. The chain employs TRBV2 and TRBJ1-6; the match to TRBD1 covers 9 bases. CDR3 size: 17 residues. The V segment lost 2 bases and the J segment 9 bases; nucleotides outside the gene matches: 11. Germline V gives CDR1 SNHLY, CDR2 FYNNEI.

This clonotype was counted ten times or more. This chain connects TRBV29-1 to TRBJ2-6; D remains unclear. Germline assignment: CDR1 SQVTM and CDR2 ANQGSEA. Trimming took 4 bases from V and 1 from J, leaving 5 bases between them. The CDR3 extends over 13 amino acids. DNA for the CDR3: TGCAGCGTTGCTCGTTCTGGGGCCAACGTCCTGACTTTC. Protein sequence: CSVARSGANVLTF.